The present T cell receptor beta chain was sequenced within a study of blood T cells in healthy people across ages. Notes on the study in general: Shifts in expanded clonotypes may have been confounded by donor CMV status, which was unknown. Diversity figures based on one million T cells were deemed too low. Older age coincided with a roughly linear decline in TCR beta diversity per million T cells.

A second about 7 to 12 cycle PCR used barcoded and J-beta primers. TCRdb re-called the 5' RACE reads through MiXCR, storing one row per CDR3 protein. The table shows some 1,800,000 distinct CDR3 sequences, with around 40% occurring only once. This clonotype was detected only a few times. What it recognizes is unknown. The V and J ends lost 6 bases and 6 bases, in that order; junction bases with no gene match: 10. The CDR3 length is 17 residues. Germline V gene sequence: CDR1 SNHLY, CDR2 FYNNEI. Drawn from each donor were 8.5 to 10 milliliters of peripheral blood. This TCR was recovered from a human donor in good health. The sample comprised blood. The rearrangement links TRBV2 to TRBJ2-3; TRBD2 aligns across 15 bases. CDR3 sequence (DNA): TGTGCCAGCAGATACCGGACTAGCGGGGGGGCCGCGGATACGCAGTATTTT. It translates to CASRYRTSGGAADTQYF. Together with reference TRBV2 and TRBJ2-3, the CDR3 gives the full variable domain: EPEVTQTPSHQVTQMGQEVILRCVPISNHLYFYWYRQILGQKVEFLVSFYNNEISEKSEIFDDQFSVERPDGSNFTLKIRSTKLEDSAMYFCASRYRTSGGAADTQYFGPGTRLTVL.